Listed below are T cell receptor beta chains from one sample, sequenced in a study of blood T cell repertoires in COVID-19. Sequenced by immunoSEQ multiplex PCR; TCRdb stores in-frame clones only, minus some. The data contain roughly 200,000 clones, roughly 85% of them singletons. The specimen was peripheral blood. The origin of the receptors is a woman aged 80 or over with acute or convalescent COVID-19. Both conserved end residues are part of each CDR3. A D gene is named only where the DNA matches it firmly. Size values are once, few and many counts, or a class for expanded clones, and some rows have none.

d_call	clone_size	cdr3_length	v_call	j_call	cdr3_nt	cdr3_aa
TRBD2	.	15	TRBV7-9	TRBJ2-1	TGTGCCAGCAGCTTGGGGGGACTAGCGGGAGTTGAGCAGTTCTTC	CASSLGGLAGVEQFF
.	once	15	TRBV10-1	TRBJ2-3	TGCGCCAGCAGTGACTGGCGGTCTAGCACAGATACGCAGTATTTT	CASSDWRSSTDTQYF
.	.	15	TRBV6-4	TRBJ2-2	TGTGCCAGCAGTGCGGAGGGTTGGAACACCGGGGAGCTGTTTTTT	CASSAEGWNTGELFF
TRBD2	.	14	TRBV2	TRBJ2-2	TGTGCCAGCACTCTAGCGGCGAACACCGGGGAGCTGTTTTTT	CASTLAANTGELFF
TRBD1	.	15	TRBV6-5	TRBJ2-1	TGTGCCAGCAGTCCACAGGGGACAACGTACAATGAGCAGTTCTTC	CASSPQGTTYNEQFF
.	.	12	TRBV3-1/TRBV3-2	TRBJ2-1	TGTGCCAGCAGCCAGGACTTCGATGAGCAGTTCTTC	CASSQDFDEQFF
.	.	14	TRBV27	TRBJ1-6	TGTGCCAGCACTCTTTGGGGAGGTGATTCACCCCTCCACTTT	CASTLWGGDSPLHF
TRBD2	.	17	TRBV18	TRBJ2-7	TGTGCCAGCTCACCAGGGGAAGGACTAGCGGGAAGAAACGAGCAGTACTTC	CASSPGEGLAGRNEQYF
.	.	14	TRBV4-1	TRBJ1-2	TGCGCCAGCAGCCAAGTTCCGGGGATCTATGGCTACACCTTC	CASSQVPGIYGYTF
TRBD1	.	15	TRBV2	TRBJ1-4	TGTGCCAGCAGCCGACAGGGGGTGGGAGATGAAAAACTGTTTTTT	CASSRQGVGDEKLFF
TRBD2	.	15	TRBV6-5	TRBJ2-7	TGTGCCAGCATCTCAGGACTAGCGGGACTCTACGAGCAGTACTTC	CASISGLAGLYEQYF
TRBD2	few	15	TRBV11-2	TRBJ2-7	TGTGCCAGCAGCATCACTAGCGGCGCTACCTACGAGCAGTACTTC	CASSITSGATYEQYF
TRBD2	.	16	TRBV11-2	TRBJ2-5	TGTGCCAGCAGTTTACTAGCGGGAGAGTACCAAGAGACCCAGTACTTC	CASSLLAGEYQETQYF
.	.	16	TRBV9	TRBJ2-2	TGTGCCAGCAGCGTCGTCTCGACAGGAACCCCCGGGGAGCTGTTTTTT	CASSVVSTGTPGELFF
.	.	14	TRBV4-1	TRBJ1-1	TGCGCCAGCAGCCAAGGCGGAGGGGTTACTGAAGCTTTCTTT	CASSQGGGVTEAFF
TRBD2	.	13	TRBV20-1	TRBJ2-1	TGCAGTGCTAGTTCTCTAGCGGGAGGTGAGCAGTTCTTC	CSASSLAGGEQFF
TRBD1	.	16	TRBV9	TRBJ1-1	TGTGCCAGCAGCGTAGGGGCAGGGGGCCGGAGCACTGAAGCTTTCTTT	CASSVGAGGRSTEAFF
.	.	15	TRBV6-5	TRBJ1-4	TGTGCCAGCAGAATCATACCCACCCCGGGGGAAAAACTGTTTTTT	CASRIIPTPGEKLFF
.	.	15	TRBV28	TRBJ1-2	TGTGCCAGCATCACGCCAGGGTCGGGCCGCTATGGCTACACCTTC	CASITPGSGRYGYTF
.	once	12	TRBV2	TRBJ2-5	TGTGCCAGCAGTTGGCGGGAAGAGACCCAGTACTTC	CASSWREETQYF
TRBD1	.	12	TRBV12-3/TRBV12-4	TRBJ2-3	TGTGCCAGCAGTTTAGGGACAGGGATGCAGTATTTT	CASSLGTGMQYF
.	.	12	TRBV10-3	TRBJ2-6	TGTGCCTCAGGGCCCGGGGCCAACGTCCTGACTTTC	CASGPGANVLTF
.	.	12	TRBV12-5	TRBJ1-2	TGTGCTAGTGGAAACCAGGGCTTTGGCTACACCTTC	CASGNQGFGYTF
.	.	14	TRBV27	TRBJ2-7	TGTGCCAGCAGTTCACTTATGTTCTCCTACGAGCAGTACTTC	CASSSLMFSYEQYF
TRBD1	.	16	TRBV28	TRBJ2-6	TGTGCCAGCAGTCACAGGGGGCAGAGCGGGGCCAACGTCCTGACTTTC	CASSHRGQSGANVLTF
.	few	13	TRBV7-2	TRBJ1-3	TGTGCCAGCAGCTTACGACAGGGAAACACCATATATTTT	CASSLRQGNTIYF
.	.	13	TRBV11-2	TRBJ1-3	TGTGCCAGCAGCTTAGTTGGGGAGATAACCATATATTTT	CASSLVGEITIYF